One T cell receptor beta chain is described in this entry. It lacks a known antigen. Base quality data are lacking; no much larger clone is found one base away. TCRbeta CDR3 regions were amplified from genomic DNA by means of the immunoSEQ Assay, a bias-controlled multiplex PCR. The paper's data handling went like this. Nucleated cell counts per sample were estimated from amplification of reference gene primers within the assay. To quantify the absolute abundance of each unique TCRbeta CDR3 rearrangement, sequence reads were collapsed and filtered. For each sample, productive Simpson clonality was calculated by taking the square root of Simpson's diversity index across productive rearrangements. TCRdb limited this immuneACCESS table to in-frame rearrangements with V and J called. A share of clones is missing; checked studies link under half to unresolved V genes, and the rest is unexplained. Clone size and V and J calls were adopted from that table, with D and trimming inferred from the DNA. This sample holds 240,000 or so clones; roughly nine tenths were observed only once. Of the sample, around 6.9% falls within the top ten clones.

A second Seattle source provided samples from volunteer blood donors who had recovered from COVID-19. Each collaborating institution followed its own protocols to collect whole blood in K2EDTA tubes. For TCRbeta analysis, collaborators shipped samples in one of three forms: frozen whole blood, isolated PBMCs, or DNA extracted from either of those sample types. These data originate in a study of blood T cell repertoires in COVID-19 (dated by TCRdb to 2018 to 2020). Broadly, across the study: The collaborator samples originated in the United States, Italy and Spain and spanned the acute and convalescent phases of COVID-19. The material from the prospective study consisted of cDNA or gDNA derived from T cells, B-cell-depleted T cells, or PBMCs. The dataset comprised deeply sampled blood TCRbeta repertoires from subjects exposed to, actively infected with, or recovered from COVID-19. Samples were obtained from the ongoing ImmuneRACE study (first 160 participants) and from about 1,300 subjects provided by 6 global collaborators. Sample metadata almost always included a de-identified subject ID, COVID-19 status, age in years and sex. Where available, HLA class I and class II types were obtained from metadata supplied by the sample provider rather than from assay-based typing. The repertoires were released in a freely available public database meant as a resource for research on the immune response to SARS-CoV-2.

General findings and caveats noted by the study authors: The quantity of clinical and demographic metadata differed by source and by participant and was supplied without curation.

The CDR3 sequence holds 14 residues, the cysteine and phenylalanine included. Solely the CDR3 DNA is kept, with 42 bases framed from the first base. From the germline V gene (reference sequence), CDR1 is DFQATT and CDR2 is SNEGSKA. V is clipped by 6 bases and J by 0 bases, and the sequence between their germline boundaries is 13 bases long. The receptor was derived from a man between 60 and 70 years old who had recovered from COVID-19. Sequenced material: peripheral blood. Recombination joined TRBV20-1 with TRBJ2-3, and the D gene may be TRBD2, 5 bases matching. The DNA is as follows: TGCAGTGCAAGTGAACTAGGGAGCACAGATACGCAGTATTTT. It codes for CSASELGSTDTQYF.